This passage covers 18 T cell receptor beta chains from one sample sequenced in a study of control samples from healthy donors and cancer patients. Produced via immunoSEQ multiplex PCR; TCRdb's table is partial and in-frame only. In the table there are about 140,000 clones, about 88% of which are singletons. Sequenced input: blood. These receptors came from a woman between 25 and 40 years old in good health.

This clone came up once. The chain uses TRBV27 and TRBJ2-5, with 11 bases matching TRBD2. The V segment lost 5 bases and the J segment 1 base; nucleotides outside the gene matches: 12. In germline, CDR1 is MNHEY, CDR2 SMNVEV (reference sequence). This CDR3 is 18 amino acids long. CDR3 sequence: CASSKRWLAGGTQETQYF. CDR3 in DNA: TGTGCCAGCAGTAAGAGGTGGCTAGCGGGAGGAACCCAAGAGACCCAGTACTTC.

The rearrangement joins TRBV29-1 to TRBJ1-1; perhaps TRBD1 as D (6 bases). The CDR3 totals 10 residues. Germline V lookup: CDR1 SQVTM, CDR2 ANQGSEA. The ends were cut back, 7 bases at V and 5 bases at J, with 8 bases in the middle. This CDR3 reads CSAGETEAFF. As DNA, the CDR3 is TGCAGCGCAGGGGAAACTGAAGCTTTCTTT.

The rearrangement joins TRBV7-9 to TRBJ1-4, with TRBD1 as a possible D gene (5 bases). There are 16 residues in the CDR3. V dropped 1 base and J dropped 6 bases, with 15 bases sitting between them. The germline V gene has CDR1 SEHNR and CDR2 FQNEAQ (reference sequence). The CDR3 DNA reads TGTGCCAGCAGCTTAGGGCGGGGACGCAATTATGAAAAACTGTTTTTT. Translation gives CASSLGRGRNYEKLFF.

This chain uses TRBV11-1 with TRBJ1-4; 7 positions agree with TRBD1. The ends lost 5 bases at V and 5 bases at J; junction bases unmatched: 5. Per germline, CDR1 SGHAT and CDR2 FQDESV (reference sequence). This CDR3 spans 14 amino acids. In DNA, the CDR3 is TGTGCCAGCAGCGTACAGGGGATCAATGAAAAACTGTTTTTT. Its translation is CASSVQGINEKLFF.

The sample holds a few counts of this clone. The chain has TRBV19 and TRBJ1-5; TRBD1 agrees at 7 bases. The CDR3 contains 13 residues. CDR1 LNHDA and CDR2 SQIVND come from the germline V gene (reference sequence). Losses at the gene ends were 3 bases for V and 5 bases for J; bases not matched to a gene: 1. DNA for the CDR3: TGTGCCAGTAGTATTCAGGGGGATCAGCCCCAGCATTTT. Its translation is CASSIQGDQPQHF.

CDR3 sequence reads: CASSRDRGNYGYTF. The CDR3 nucleotides are TGCGCCAGCAGCCGAGACAGGGGGAACTATGGCTACACCTTC. V and J are TRBV5-1 and TRBJ1-2, with TRBD1 matching over 9 bases. V shed 4 bases and J 2 bases; nucleotides not matched to a gene: 3. The CDR3 contains 14 residues. Germline V gene sequence: CDR1 SGHRS, CDR2 YFSETQ. Combining the CDR3 with reference TRBV5-1 and TRBJ1-2 gives the whole variable domain KAGVTQTPRYLIKTRGQQVTLSCSPISGHRSVSWYQQTPGQGLQFLFEYFSETQRNKGNFPGRFSGRQFSNSRSEMNVSTLELGDSALYLCASSRDRGNYGYTFGSGTRLTVV.

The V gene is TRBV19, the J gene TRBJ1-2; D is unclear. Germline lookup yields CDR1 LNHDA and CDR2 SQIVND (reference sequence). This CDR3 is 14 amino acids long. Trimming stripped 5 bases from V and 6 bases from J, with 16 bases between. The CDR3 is CASSRSGPRNGYTF. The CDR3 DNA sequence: TGTGCCAGTAGTCGATCTGGCCCGAGGAATGGCTACACCTTC.

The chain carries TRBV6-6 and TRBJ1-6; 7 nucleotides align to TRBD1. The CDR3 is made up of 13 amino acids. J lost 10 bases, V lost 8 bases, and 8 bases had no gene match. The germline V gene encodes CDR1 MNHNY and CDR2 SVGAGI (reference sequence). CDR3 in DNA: TGTGCCAGCTCCGGGACAGTTGAATCACCCCTCCACTTT. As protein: CASSGTVESPLHF.

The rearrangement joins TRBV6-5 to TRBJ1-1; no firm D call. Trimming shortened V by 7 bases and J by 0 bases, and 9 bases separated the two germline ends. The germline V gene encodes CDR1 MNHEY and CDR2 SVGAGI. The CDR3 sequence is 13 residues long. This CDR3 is CASTRSMNTEAFF. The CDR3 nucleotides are TGTGCCAGCACCAGGTCCATGAACACTGAAGCTTTCTTT.

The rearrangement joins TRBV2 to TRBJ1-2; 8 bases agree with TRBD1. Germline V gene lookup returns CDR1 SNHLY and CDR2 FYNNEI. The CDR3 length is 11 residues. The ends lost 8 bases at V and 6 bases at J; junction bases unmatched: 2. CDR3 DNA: TGTGCCAGCCGGACAGGGCATGGCTACACCTTC. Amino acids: CASRTGHGYTF.

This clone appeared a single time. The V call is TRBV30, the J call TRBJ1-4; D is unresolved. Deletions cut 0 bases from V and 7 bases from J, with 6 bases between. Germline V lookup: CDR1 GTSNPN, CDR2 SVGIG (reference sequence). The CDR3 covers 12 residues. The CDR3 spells CAWSVRGEKLFF. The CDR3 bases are TGTGCCTGGAGTGTACGTGGTGAAAAACTGTTTTTT.

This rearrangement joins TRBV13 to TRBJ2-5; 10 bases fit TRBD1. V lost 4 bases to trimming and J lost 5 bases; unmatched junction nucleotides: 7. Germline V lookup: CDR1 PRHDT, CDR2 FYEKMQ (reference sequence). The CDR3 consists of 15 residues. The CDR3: CASSSGTGVGETQYF. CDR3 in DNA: TGTGCCAGCAGCTCCGGGACAGGGGTTGGGGAGACCCAGTACTTC.

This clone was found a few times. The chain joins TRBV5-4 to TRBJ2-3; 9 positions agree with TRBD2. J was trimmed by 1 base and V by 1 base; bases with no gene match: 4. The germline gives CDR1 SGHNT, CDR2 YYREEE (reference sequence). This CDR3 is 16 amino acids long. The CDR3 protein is CASSLFAGGGTDTQYF. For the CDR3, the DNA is TGTGCCAGCAGCTTGTTTGCGGGAGGGGGCACAGATACGCAGTATTTT. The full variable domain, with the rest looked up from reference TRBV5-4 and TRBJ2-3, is ETGVTQSPTHLIKTRGQQVTLRCSSQSGHNTVSWYQQALGQGPQFIFQYYREEENGRGNFPPRFSGLQFPNYSSELNVNALELDDSALYLCASSLFAGGGTDTQYFGPGTRLTVL.

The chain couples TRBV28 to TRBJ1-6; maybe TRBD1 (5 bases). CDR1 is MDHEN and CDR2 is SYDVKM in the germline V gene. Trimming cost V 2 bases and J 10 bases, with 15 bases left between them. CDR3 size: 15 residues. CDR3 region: CASSLMGGMGSPLHF. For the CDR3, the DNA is TGTGCCAGCAGTTTAATGGGGGGTATGGGATCACCCCTCCACTTT.

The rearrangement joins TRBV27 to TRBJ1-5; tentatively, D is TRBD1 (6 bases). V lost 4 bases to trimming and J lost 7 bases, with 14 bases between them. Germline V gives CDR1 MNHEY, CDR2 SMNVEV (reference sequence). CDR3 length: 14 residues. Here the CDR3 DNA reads TGTGCCAGCAGTTACAGGGAGGGAGGACAGCCCCAGCATTTT. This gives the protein CASSYREGGQPQHF.

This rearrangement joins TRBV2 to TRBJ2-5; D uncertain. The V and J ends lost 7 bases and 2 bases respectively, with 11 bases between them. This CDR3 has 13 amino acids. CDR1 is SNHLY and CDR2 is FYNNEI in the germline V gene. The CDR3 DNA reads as TGTGCCAGCATCCCGACTCGGCAAGAGACCCAGTACTTC. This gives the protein CASIPTRQETQYF. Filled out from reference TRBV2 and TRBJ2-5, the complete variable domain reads EPEVTQTPSHQVTQMGQEVILRCVPISNHLYFYWYRQILGQKVEFLVSFYNNEISEKSEIFDDQFSVERPDGSNFTLKIRSTKLEDSAMYFCASIPTRQETQYFGPGTRLLVL.

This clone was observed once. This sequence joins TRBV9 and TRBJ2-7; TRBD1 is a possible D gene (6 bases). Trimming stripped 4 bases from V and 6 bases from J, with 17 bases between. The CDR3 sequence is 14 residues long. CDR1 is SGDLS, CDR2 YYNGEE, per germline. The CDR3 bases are TGTGCCAGCAGCCCGGGGACACGAGTTGGCGAGCAGTACTTC. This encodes CASSPGTRVGEQYF.

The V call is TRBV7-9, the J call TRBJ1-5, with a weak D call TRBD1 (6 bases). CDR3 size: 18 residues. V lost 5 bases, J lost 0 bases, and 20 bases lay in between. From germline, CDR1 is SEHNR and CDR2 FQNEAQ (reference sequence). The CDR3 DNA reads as TGTGCCAGCAGCCGGGGCCCAGGGACACCTTATAGCAATCAGCCCCAGCATTTT. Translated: CASSRGPGTPYSNQPQHF.